The clone carrying this TCR beta chain was seen more than once but under ten times. Its antigen remains unknown. CDR1 and CDR2 from the germline V gene are SGHRS and YFSETQ. The CDR3 runs 17 residues. V gave up 4 bases and J gave up 0 bases, with 19 bases separating them. The record originates from a study of T-cell memory formation after mild COVID-19. TCRdb reprocessed the 5' RACE reads via MiXCR and lists one record per CDR3 protein. The table shows roughly 150,000 distinct CDR3 sequences, with 14% occurring only once. Findings and limits, study-wide: CD4+ contracting clones were mainly CM and EM; CD8+ ones, EMRA.

The source of this sequence is an adult woman who had mild COVID-19 (a few samples of this study predate the infection). Cell type and time point are not known. Sequencing input: PBMCs or a T cell subset sorted from them (not recorded which). The chain links TRBV5-1 to TRBJ1-1, with D maybe TRBD1 (5 bases). In DNA, the CDR3 is TGCGCCAGCAGCCCCACAGAATATTGGGGCATGAACACTGAAGCTTTCTTT. Its protein is CASSPTEYWGMNTEAFF.